Below are 4 T cell receptor beta chains sequenced from a single sample in a study of Tregs in tolerant kidney transplant recipients. TCRdb's table, derived via immunoSEQ multiplex PCR, lists solely in-frame clones and lacks some. The sample comprises about 61,000 clones, 80% to 90% of which are singletons, and approximately 2.3% rests with the top ten. The input for sequencing was Tregs from blood, taken before the transplant. These receptors were obtained from a human donor who received a combined kidney and bone marrow transplant.

The rearrangement links TRBV6-1 to TRBJ2-5; 10 bases agree with TRBD2. The CDR3 totals 16 residues. The V gene end was trimmed by 2 bases and the J gene end by 5 bases; junction bases not matched to a gene: 8. CDR1 MNHNS and CDR2 SASEGT come from the germline V gene. CDR3 amino acids: CASSEPLAGAVETQYF. In DNA, the CDR3 is TGTGCCAGCAGTGAACCCCTAGCGGGGGCCGTGGAGACCCAGTACTTC.

V gene TRBV5-1 combines with J gene TRBJ2-1, with 8 bases lining up with TRBD2. Germline V gene lookup returns CDR1 SGHRS and CDR2 YFSETQ. V shed 3 bases, J shed 8 bases, and the junction held 13 bases outside the gene matches. The CDR3 extends over 16 amino acids. CDR3 in DNA: TGCGCCAGCAGCTCGCGGGGGGCCCAGAGTCTCTATGAGCAGTTCTTC. Translating it yields CASSSRGAQSLYEQFF.

The rearrangement links TRBV5-1 to TRBJ2-1, with D maybe TRBD2 (5 bases). V was shortened by 0 bases and J by 7 bases, with 17 bases between the two germline ends. Germline CDR1 reads SGHRS; CDR2 reads YFSETQ. This CDR3 spans 16 amino acids. CDR3 amino acids: CASSLVGPRRGNEQFF. In DNA form, the CDR3 reads TGCGCCAGCAGCTTGGTCGGCCCGCGTCGAGGGAATGAGCAGTTCTTC.

J is TRBJ2-3 and V is TRBV4-1, with TRBD2 identical over 15 bases. J gave up 4 bases and V 0 bases, and 11 bases lay outside the gene matches. CDR3 length equals 20 residues. CDR1 is MGHRA and CDR2 is YSYEKL in the germline V gene. CDR3 sequence (DNA): TGCGCCAGCAGCCAAGATAGGACTAGCGGGGGGGCCAGGTTCGCAGATACGCAGTATTTT. Encoded protein: CASSQDRTSGGARFADTQYF.